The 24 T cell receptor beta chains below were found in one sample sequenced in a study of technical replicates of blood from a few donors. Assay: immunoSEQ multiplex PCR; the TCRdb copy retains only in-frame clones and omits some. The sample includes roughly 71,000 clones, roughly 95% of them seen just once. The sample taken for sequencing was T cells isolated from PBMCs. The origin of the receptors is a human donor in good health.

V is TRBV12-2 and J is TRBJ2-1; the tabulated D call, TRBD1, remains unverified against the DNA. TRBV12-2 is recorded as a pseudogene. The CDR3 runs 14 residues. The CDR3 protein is CASRSGQQANEQFF. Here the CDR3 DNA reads TGTGCAAGTCGCTCAGGACAGCAGGCCAATGAGCAGTTCTTC.

The CDR3 is CANHSGRAFYEQYF. The CDR3 DNA sequence: TGTGCCAACCATAGCGGGAGGGCCTTCTACGAGCAGTACTTC. The chain joins TRBV6-4 to TRBJ2-7; 11 bases are a match to TRBD2. V dropped 10 bases and J dropped 3; count of bases not matched to a gene: 8. The CDR3 consists of 14 residues. Germline V gene lookup returns CDR1 MRHNA and CDR2 SNTAGT.

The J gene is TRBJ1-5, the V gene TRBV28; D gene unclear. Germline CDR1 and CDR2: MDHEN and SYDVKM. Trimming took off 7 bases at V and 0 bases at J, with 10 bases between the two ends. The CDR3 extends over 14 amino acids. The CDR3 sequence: CASTPGDSNQPQHF. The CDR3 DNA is TGTGCCAGCACGCCGGGTGATAGCAATCAGCCCCAGCATTTT.

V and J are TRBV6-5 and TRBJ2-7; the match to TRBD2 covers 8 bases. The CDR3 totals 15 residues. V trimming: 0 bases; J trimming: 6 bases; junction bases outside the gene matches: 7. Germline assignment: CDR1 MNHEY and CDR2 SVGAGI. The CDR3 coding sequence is TGTGCCAGCAGTTACTCGATGTCGCTAGCGGGCGAGCAGTACTTC. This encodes CASSYSMSLAGEQYF.

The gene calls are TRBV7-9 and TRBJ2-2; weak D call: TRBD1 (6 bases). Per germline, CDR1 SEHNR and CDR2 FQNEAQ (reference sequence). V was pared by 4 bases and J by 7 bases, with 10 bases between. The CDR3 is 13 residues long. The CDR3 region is CASSSQGHGELFF. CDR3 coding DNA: TGTGCCAGCAGCTCACAGGGCCACGGGGAGCTGTTTTTT.

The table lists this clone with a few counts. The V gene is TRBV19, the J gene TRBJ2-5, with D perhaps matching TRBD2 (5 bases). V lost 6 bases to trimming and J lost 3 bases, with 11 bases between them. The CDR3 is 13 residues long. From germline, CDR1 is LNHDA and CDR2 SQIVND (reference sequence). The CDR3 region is CASSTRGEETQYF. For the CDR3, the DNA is TGTGCCAGTAGCACTAGAGGAGAAGAGACCCAGTACTTC.

As DNA, the CDR3 is TGTGCCAGCTCACCGACCACGACAGTTAACTATGGCTACACCTTC. Translating gives CASSPTTTVNYGYTF. The V and J genes are TRBV18 and TRBJ1-2, with D possibly TRBD1 on 5 matching bases. Trimming left V 3 bases short and J 1 base short, with 12 bases between. The length of the CDR3 is 15 residues. Germline V gene sequence: CDR1 KGHSH, CDR2 LQKENI. Based on the CDR3 plus reference TRBV18 and TRBJ1-2, the full variable domain is NAGVMQNPRHLVRRRGQEARLRCSPMKGHSHVYWYRQLPEEGLKFMVYLQKENIIDESGMPKERFSAEFPKEGPSILRIQQVVRGDSAAYFCASSPTTTVNYGYTFGSGTRLTVV.

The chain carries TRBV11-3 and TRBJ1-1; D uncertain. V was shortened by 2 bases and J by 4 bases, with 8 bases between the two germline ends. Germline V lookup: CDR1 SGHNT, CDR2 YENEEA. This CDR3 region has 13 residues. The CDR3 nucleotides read TGTGCCAGCAGCTTACCCACCGGCACTGAAGCTTTCTTT. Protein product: CASSLPTGTEAFF.

The CDR3 spells CASSLGGRTYEQYF. DNA of the CDR3: TGTGCCAGTAGTCTGGGGGGACGGACCTACGAGCAGTACTTC. This chain joins TRBV19 and TRBJ2-7; maybe TRBD2 (6 bases). Trimming removed 5 bases at V and 2 bases at J, with 13 bases between. Germline V CDR1 and CDR2: LNHDA, SQIVND (reference sequence). This CDR3 comprises 14 residues.

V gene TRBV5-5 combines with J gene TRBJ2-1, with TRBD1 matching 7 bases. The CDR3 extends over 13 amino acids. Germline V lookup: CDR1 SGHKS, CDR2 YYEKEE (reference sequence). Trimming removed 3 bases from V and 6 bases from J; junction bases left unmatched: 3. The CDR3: CASSWGQFNEQFF. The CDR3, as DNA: TGTGCCAGCAGCTGGGGACAGTTCAATGAGCAGTTCTTC.

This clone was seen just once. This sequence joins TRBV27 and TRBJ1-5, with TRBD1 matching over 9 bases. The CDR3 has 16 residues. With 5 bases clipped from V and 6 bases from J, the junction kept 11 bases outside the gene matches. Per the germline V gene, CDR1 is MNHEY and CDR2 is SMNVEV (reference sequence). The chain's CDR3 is CASSTDRDRVGQPQHF. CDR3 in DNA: TGTGCCAGCAGTACAGACCGGGACAGGGTAGGTCAGCCCCAGCATTTT.

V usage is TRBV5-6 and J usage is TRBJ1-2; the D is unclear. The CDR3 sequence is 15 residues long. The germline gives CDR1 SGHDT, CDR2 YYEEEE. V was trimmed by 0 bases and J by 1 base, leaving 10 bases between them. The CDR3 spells CASSLVGEGNYGYTF. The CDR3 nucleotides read TGTGCCAGCAGCTTGGTTGGGGAGGGTAACTATGGCTACACCTTC.

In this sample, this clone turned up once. Written as DNA, the CDR3 is TGTGCCAGCAACGGACAGGGCAATGAAAAACTGTTTTTT. Translated: CASNGQGNEKLFF. The chain links TRBV2 to TRBJ1-4; TRBD1 aligns across 8 bases. This CDR3 region has 13 residues. Germline V gene lookup returns CDR1 SNHLY and CDR2 FYNNEI. The ends lost 7 bases at V and 5 bases at J; junction bases unmatched: 3.

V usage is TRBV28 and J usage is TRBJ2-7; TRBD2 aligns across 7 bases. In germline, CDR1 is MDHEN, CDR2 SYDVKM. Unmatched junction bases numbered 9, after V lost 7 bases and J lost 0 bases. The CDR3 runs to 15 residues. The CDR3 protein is CASTAAGGSSYEQYF. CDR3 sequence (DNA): TGTGCCAGCACCGCGGCGGGCGGGAGCTCCTACGAGCAGTACTTC.

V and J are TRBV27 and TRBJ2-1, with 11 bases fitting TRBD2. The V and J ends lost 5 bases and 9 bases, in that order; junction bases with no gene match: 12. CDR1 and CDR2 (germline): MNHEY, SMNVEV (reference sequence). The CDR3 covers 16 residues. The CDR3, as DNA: TGTGCCAGCAGTCCGATTAGCGGGGGGGCATTCGCTGAGCAGTTCTTC. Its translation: CASSPISGGAFAEQFF.

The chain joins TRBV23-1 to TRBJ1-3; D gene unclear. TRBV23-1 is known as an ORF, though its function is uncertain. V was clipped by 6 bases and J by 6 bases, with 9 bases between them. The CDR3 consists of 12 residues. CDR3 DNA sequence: TGCGCCAGCAGGACACGGCAAAACACCATATATTTT. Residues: CASRTRQNTIYF.

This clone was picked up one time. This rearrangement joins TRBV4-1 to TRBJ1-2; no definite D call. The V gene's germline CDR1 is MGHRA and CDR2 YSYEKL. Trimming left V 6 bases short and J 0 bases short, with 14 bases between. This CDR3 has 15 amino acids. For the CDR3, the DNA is TGCGCCAGCAGACGCGCAGCACTACCTAACTATGGCTACACCTTC. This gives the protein CASRRAALPNYGYTF.

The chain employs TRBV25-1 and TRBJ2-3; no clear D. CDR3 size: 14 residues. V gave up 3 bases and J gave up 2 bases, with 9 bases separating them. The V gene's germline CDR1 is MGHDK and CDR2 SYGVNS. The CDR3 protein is CASSDPLHTDTQYF. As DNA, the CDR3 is TGTGCCAGCAGTGACCCTTTACACACAGATACGCAGTATTTT.

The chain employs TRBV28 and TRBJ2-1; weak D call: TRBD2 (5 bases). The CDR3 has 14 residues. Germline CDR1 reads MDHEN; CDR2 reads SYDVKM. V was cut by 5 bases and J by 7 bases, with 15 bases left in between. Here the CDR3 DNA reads TGTGCCAGCAGTCAACTCGGGGAAATGAATGAGCAGTTCTTC. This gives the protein CASSQLGEMNEQFF.

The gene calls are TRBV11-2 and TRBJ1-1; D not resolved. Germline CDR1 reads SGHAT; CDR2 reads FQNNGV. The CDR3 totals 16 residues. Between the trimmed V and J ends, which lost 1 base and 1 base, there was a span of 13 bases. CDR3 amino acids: CASSLVWKQTNTEAFF. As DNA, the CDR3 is TGTGCCAGCAGCTTAGTGTGGAAACAGACGAACACTGAAGCTTTCTTT.

CDR3 protein: CASSVGQMNTEAFF. The CDR3 bases are TGTGCCAGCAGCGTCGGACAGATGAACACTGAAGCTTTCTTT. The chain uses TRBV9 and TRBJ1-1, with D possibly TRBD1 on 6 matching bases. The germline gives CDR1 SGDLS, CDR2 YYNGEE. V was pared by 2 bases and J by 0 bases, with 8 bases between. There are 14 residues in the CDR3.

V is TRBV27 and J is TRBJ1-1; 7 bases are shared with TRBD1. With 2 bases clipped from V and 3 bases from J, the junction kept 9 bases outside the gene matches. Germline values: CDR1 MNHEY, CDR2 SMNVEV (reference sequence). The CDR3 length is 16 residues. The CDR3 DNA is TGTGCCAGCAGTTTAGTACAGGGGAGGATGGACACTGAAGCTTTCTTT. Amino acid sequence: CASSLVQGRMDTEAFF.

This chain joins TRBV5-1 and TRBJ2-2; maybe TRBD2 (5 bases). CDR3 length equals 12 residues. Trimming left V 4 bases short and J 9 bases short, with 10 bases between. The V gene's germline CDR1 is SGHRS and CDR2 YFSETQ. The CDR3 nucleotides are TGCGCCAGCAGCCTACGGGGAAGGGAGCTGTTTTTT. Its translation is CASSLRGRELFF.

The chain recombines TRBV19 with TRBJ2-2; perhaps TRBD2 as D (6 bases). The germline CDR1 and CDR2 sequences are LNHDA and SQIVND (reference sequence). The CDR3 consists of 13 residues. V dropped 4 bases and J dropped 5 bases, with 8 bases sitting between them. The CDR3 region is CASSKEGTGELFF. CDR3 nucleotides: TGTGCCAGTAGTAAGGAGGGAACCGGGGAGCTGTTTTTT.